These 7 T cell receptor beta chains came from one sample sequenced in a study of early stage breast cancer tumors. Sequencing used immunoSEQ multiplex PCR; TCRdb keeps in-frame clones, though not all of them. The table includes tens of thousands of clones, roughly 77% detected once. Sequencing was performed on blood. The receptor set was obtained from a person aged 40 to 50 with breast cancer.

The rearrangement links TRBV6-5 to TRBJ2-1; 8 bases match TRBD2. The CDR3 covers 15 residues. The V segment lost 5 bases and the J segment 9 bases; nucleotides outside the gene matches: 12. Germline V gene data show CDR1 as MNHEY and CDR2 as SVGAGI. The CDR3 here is CASSTGAGAFGEQFF. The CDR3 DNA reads TGTGCCAGCAGTACGGGAGCGGGAGCTTTTGGTGAGCAGTTCTTC.

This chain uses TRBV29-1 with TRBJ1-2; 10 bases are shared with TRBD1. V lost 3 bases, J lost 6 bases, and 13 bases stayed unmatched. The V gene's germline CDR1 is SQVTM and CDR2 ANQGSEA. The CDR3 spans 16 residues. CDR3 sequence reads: CSVDGFVGTGDNGYTF. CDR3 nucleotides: TGCAGCGTTGATGGTTTTGTAGGGACAGGGGATAATGGCTACACCTTC.

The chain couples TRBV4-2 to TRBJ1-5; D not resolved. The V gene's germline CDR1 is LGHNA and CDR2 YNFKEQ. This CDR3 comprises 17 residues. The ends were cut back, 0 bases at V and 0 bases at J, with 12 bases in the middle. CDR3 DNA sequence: TGTGCCAGCAGCCAAGATACCCCCGGCGATAGCAATCAGCCCCAGCATTTT. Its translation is CASSQDTPGDSNQPQHF.

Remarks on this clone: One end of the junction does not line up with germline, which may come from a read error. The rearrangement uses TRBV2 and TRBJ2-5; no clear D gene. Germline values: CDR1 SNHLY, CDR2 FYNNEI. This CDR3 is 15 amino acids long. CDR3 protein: CASSEERPSQGTQYF. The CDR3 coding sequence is TGTGCCAGCAGTGAAGAAAGGCCTAGTCAAGGGACCCAGTACTTC.

CDR3 loop: CASSLGQGQYNGYTF. DNA for the CDR3: TGCGCCAGCAGCTTAGGACAGGGGCAATATAATGGCTACACCTTC. The genes are TRBV5-1 and TRBJ1-2, with 9 bases aligning to TRBD1. With V trimmed by 2 bases and J by 6 bases, 8 bases remained unmatched. This CDR3 contains 15 residues. Germline values: CDR1 SGHRS, CDR2 YFSETQ.

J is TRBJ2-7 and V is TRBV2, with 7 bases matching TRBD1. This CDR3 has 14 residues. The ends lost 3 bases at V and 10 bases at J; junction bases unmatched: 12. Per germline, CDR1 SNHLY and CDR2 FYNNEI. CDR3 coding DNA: TGTGCCAGCAGTGACGGACAGGCCCCCGAGGCCCAGTACTTC. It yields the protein CASSDGQAPEAQYF.

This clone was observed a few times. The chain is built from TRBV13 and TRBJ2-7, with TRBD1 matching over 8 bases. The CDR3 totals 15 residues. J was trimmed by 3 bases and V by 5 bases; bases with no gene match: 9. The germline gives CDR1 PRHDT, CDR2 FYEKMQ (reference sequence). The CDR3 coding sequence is TGTGCCAGCAGCCCAGGGGCAGGGGGCAACTACGAGCAGTACTTC. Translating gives CASSPGAGGNYEQYF.